This TCR beta chain was found in a study of blood T cell repertoires in COVID-19. Study context: Sites in the United States, Italy and Spain provided acute and convalescent COVID-19 samples. T cells, B-cell-depleted T cells, or PBMCs provided the cDNA or gDNA that served as material.

Original processing methods: Researchers report that nucleated cell counts were estimated from reference gene primer amplification. Produced via immunoSEQ multiplex PCR; TCRdb's table is partial and in-frame only. V, J and clone size were drawn from that table, and D and trimming were deduced from the DNA. Among 40,000 or so clones listed, approximately 89% were seen once. Germline values: CDR1 SNHLY, CDR2 FYNNEI. This CDR3 is built from 15 residues. V was cut by 2 bases and J by 4 bases, with 14 bases left in between. The sequence was obtained from a human donor in a cohort sampled during active COVID-19. Sequenced material: peripheral blood. V gene TRBV2 combines with J gene TRBJ1-2; a possible D gene is TRBD1 (5 bases). The CDR3 nucleotides read TGTGCCAGCAGTGAAAACCCGACAGCGACCTATGGCTACACCTTC. Amino acids: CASSENPTATYGYTF.